These T cell receptor beta chains were read from a single sample in a study of CD8 T cells in ankylosing spondylitis. TCRdb recomputed calls from the 5' RACE reads with MiXCR, one row per CDR3 protein. The data hold roughly 150,000 distinct CDR3 sequences, with 9.8% observed a single time. Sequencing used blood, either unsorted or a sorted T cell fraction (not recorded which). The receptor set was obtained from a female donor with ankylosing spondylitis or in good health (not recorded which). Each CDR3 is given with its conserved first and last residue. Size tells how often a clone was seen (once, few, many) or the class of an expanded clone, and some rows leave it out.

>-|TRBV10-3|TRBJ2-3
CAISDGLAASTDTQYF
>few|TRBV9|TRBJ2-5
CASTHQGTSGETQYF
>-|TRBV29-1|TRBJ2-3
CSVTRVRGTDTQYF
>many|TRBV5-1|TRBJ2-5
CASSLSQETQYF
>many|TRBV28|TRBJ1-5
CASSLETGGGQPQHF
>-|TRBV9|TRBJ1-2
CASSVFGQGAGYTF
>many|TRBV5-1|TRBJ1-6
CASSLPGPLNSPLHF
>few|TRBV9|TRBJ2-1
CASSPEHNEQFF
>few|TRBV10-3|TRBJ1-4
CATSGPGSNEKLFF
>many|TRBV12-3/TRBV12-4|TRBJ2-7
CASRGTGGYEQYF
>few|TRBV24-1|TRBJ2-3
CATSESAGRDTQYF
>-|TRBV20-1|TRBJ2-7
CSARGHAGYEQYF
>few|TRBV28|TRBJ1-3
CASSLLQGNTIYF
>-|TRBV27|TRBJ1-5
CASSWTGGANQPQHF
>-|TRBV4-1|TRBJ1-5
CASSPRQFGNQPQHF
>few|TRBV27|TRBJ2-1
CASSLLGGYNEQFF
>-|TRBV5-1|TRBJ2-7
CASSLLTDGYEQYF
>many|TRBV20-1|TRBJ2-2
CSAREQGRITGELFF
>few|TRBV7-2|TRBJ2-5
CASSGTPMEETQYF
>-|TRBV4-3|TRBJ2-1
CASSLRGPPVGYNEQFF
>many|TRBV12-3/TRBV12-4|TRBJ2-3
CASSFIGAGADTQYF
>few|TRBV28|TRBJ1-1
CASSPTSTEAFF
>few|TRBV27|TRBJ2-7
CASSLSGISSYEQYF
>many|TRBV4-3|TRBJ2-1
CASTKAYGDNNEQFF
>-|TRBV9|TRBJ2-2
CASSAHQGANTGELFF
>-|TRBV7-9|TRBJ2-7
CASSLAGDEQYF
>many|TRBV7-8|TRBJ2-3
CASSAGPLRTDTQYF
>few|TRBV14|TRBJ2-1
CASSPRLAGAGYNEQFF
>few|TRBV5-1|TRBJ1-1
CASSYGRDAFF
>once|TRBV19|TRBJ2-1
CASSPLAGRFDEQFF
>many|TRBV24-1|TRBJ2-1
CATSDPAWREGNEQFF
>-|TRBV11-1|TRBJ2-1
CASSSGLAGAGVSYNEQFF
>many|TRBV4-3|TRBJ2-1
CASSQGVSGRVYNEQFF
>-|TRBV28|TRBJ2-7
CASSPHRGRGNEQYF
>-|TRBV25-1|TRBJ1-5
CASSPPGINQPQHF
>few|TRBV7-2|TRBJ2-3
CASSPIGVQGDTQYF
>-|TRBV20-1|TRBJ2-3
CSATRDNTDTQYF
>many|TRBV20-1|TRBJ2-7
CSAATYGNVYEQYF
>few|TRBV2|TRBJ2-1
CASSEREGLNEQFF
>-|TRBV2|TRBJ2-7
CASSGNRAYEQYF
>-|TRBV12-3/TRBV12-4|TRBJ2-3
CASSLSPGYGDTQYF
>many|TRBV9|TRBJ2-7
CASSGYRDSTSYEQYF
>-|TRBV29-1|TRBJ2-3
CSVGGGELSTDTQYF
>-|TRBV27|TRBJ2-2
CASSLSGRGSRWELFF
>many|TRBV7-9|TRBJ1-3
CASDQGGNTIYF
>many|TRBV6-6|TRBJ2-7
CASSNDRAYEQYF
>few|TRBV4-2|TRBJ1-1
CASSQGKSGTEAFF
>-|TRBV27|TRBJ2-3
CASSTRTSGSSTDTQYF
>few|TRBV5-4|TRBJ2-7
CASSLTGASYEQYF
>few|TRBV3-1|TRBJ2-7
CASSQDGLAGGPSSYEQYF
>-|TRBV28|TRBJ2-1
CASSFPPEASHNEQFF
>-|TRBV7-9|TRBJ2-3
CASSSGLAGVLDTQYF
>few|TRBV29-1|TRBJ2-7
CSAGGAYSYEQYF
>-|TRBV9|TRBJ2-1
CASSVGGLSYNEQFF
>few|TRBV5-4|TRBJ2-7
CASSPGTSEAFSYEQYF